The 3 T cell receptor beta chains given below trace back to one sample, sequenced in a study of naive and memory T cell subsets. An equimolar mix of two oligonucleotides served as the beta constant-region primer for TRBC1 and TRBC2. One entry per CDR3 protein, called by TCRdb with MiXCR from the UMI-ligation and nested PCR reads. The sample consists of thousands of distinct CDR3 sequences, over 6.5% of them appearing once. Sequencing was done on a sample of effector memory CD8+ T cells from blood. Indicated subset: effector memory, CD45RA- CD27-. These TCRs come from a human donor in good health.

J is TRBJ2-3 and V is TRBV6-4; 8 nucleotides match TRBD2. The ends lost 5 bases at V and 2 bases at J; junction bases unmatched: 3. The CDR3 has 14 amino acids. CDR1 and CDR2 from the germline V gene are MRHNA and SNTAGT. The CDR3 loop reads CASSTSGNTDTQYF. In DNA, the CDR3 is TGTGCCAGCAGTACTAGCGGCAACACAGATACGCAGTATTTT.

At least ten counts were recorded for this clonotype. The chain is built from TRBV20-1 and TRBJ2-1, with 16 bases lining up with TRBD2. Unmatched junction bases numbered 6, after V lost 8 bases and J lost 8 bases. Germline CDR1 and CDR2: DFQATT and SNEGSKA (reference sequence). The CDR3 loop spans 14 amino acids. For the CDR3, the DNA is TGCAGTACCGGGACTAGCGGGAGGGCATATGAGCAGTTCTTC. Its translation is CSTGTSGRAYEQFF.

This clonotype was found a few times. The chain is built from TRBV15 and TRBJ2-1, with TRBD1 as a possible D gene (5 bases). Germline V gives CDR1 LNHNV, CDR2 YYDKDF (reference sequence). CDR3 size: 14 residues. The V and J ends lost 3 bases and 6 bases respectively, with 12 bases between them. The CDR3 sequence: CATSSPGRANEQFF. CDR3 coding DNA: TGTGCCACCAGCAGCCCTGGCAGGGCCAATGAGCAGTTCTTC.